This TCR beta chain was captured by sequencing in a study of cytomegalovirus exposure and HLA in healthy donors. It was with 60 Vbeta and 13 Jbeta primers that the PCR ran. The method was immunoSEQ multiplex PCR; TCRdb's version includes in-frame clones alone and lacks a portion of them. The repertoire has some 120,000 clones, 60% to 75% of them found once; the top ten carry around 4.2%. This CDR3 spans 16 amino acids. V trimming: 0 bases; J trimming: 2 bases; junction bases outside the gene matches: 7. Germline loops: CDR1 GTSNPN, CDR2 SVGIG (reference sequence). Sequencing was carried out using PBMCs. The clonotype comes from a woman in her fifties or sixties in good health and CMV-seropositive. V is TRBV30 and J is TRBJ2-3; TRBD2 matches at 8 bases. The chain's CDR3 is CAWSVLVAGFTDTQYF. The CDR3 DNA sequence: TGTGCCTGGAGTGTACTGGTAGCGGGGTTCACAGATACGCAGTATTTT.